Reported below is one TCR beta chain. Antigen specificity is unknown. The data belong to a study of identical twins' blood T cells. Study outcomes and limitations: Twins shared about as many clonotypes as their cloneset sizes predicted. V gene usage reportedly matched far better within twin pairs than unrelated donors. Abundant TCRbeta CDR3s overlapped more between twins than with unrelated donors.

One entry per CDR3 protein results from TCRdb running MiXCR on the 5' RACE reads. Among 350,000 to 400,000 distinct CDR3 sequences, about 28% were seen once, and the ten largest hold about 6.1%. The CDR3 spans 14 residues. J was trimmed by 5 bases and V by 3 bases; bases with no gene match: 5. Germline-derived CDR1 and CDR2 are SGHNT and YYREEE (reference sequence). This TCR was recovered from a woman aged 18 to 55 in good health. The sequenced sample consisted of PBMCs. The J gene is TRBJ1-1, the V gene TRBV5-4; 9 bases are shared with TRBD1. The CDR3: CASSSRTGETEAFF. In DNA form, the CDR3 reads TGTGCCAGCAGCTCCAGGACAGGGGAAACTGAAGCTTTCTTT.